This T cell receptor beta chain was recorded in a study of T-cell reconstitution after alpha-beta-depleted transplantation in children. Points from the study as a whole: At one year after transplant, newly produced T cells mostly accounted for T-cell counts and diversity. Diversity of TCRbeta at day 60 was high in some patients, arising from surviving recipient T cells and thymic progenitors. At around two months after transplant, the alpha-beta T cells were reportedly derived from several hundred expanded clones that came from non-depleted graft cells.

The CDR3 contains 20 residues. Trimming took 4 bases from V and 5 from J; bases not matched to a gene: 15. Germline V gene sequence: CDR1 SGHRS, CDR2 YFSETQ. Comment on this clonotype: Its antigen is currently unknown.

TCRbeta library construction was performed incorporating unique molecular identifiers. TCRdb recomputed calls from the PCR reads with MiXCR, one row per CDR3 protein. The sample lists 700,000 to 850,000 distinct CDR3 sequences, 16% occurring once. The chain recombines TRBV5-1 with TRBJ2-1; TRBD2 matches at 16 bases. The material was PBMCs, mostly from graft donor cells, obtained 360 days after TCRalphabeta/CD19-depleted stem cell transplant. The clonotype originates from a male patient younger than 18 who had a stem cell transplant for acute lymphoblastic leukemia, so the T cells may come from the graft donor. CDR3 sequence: CASSIRGTSGRELFNNEQFF. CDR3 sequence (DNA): TGCGCCAGCAGCATAAGGGGGACTAGCGGGAGGGAACTCTTCAACAATGAGCAGTTCTTC. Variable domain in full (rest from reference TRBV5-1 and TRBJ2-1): KAGVTQTPRYLIKTRGQQVTLSCSPISGHRSVSWYQQTPGQGLQFLFEYFSETQRNKGNFPGRFSGRQFSNSRSEMNVSTLELGDSALYLCASSIRGTSGRELFNNEQFFGPGTRLTVL.